This TCR beta chain is from a study of T cells in Graves' hyperthyroidism and ophthalmopathy. Study observations and caveats: By a 13 V-J model, ophthalmopathy was set apart from stable hyperthyroidism.

Germline-derived CDR1 and CDR2 are SEHNR and FQNEAQ (reference sequence). The CDR3 is 16 amino acids. RNA transcripts gave rise to amplified TCR beta CDR3 regions. A set of HTBI primers served as the primers for a first-round RT-PCR of the TCR CDR3. TCRdb recomputed calls from the multiplex PCR reads with MiXCR, one row per CDR3 protein. Of roughly 170,000 distinct CDR3 sequences in the sample, about a tenth were seen once. Notes on this clonotype: Its antigen is as yet unknown. One end of the junction fails to match germline, which may point to a read error.

The receptor was derived from a woman aged 18-29 years with Graves' hyperthyroidism that later progressed to Graves' ophthalmopathy. The chain joins TRBV7-9 to TRBJ2-5, with 11 bases aligning to TRBD2. The sample taken for sequencing was blood. Written as DNA, the CDR3 is TGTGCCGGCAGCTTGGAGTTGGGACTAGCGGTCGAGACCCAGTACTTC. Translated, it gives CAGSLELGLAVETQYF.